The T cell receptor (beta chain) described here comes from a study of blood T cell repertoires in COVID-19. Study in general: Samples came from the United States, Italy and Spain, spanning acute and convalescent COVID-19.

Per the authors' pipeline: Reference gene primer amplification yielded estimated nucleated cell counts. The table came from immunoSEQ multiplex PCR; TCRdb's copy has only in-frame clones and leaves some out. The DNA gave D and trimming, while V, J and clone size come from that table. The table has approximately 49,000 clones, 88% seen once; the top ten hold about 3%. There are 14 residues in the CDR3. The V segment lost 6 bases and the J segment 6 bases; nucleotides outside the gene matches: 9. Germline CDR1 is ENHRY and CDR2 is SYGVKD. The chain links TRBV10-3 to TRBJ2-7; 9 bases are a match to TRBD2. The receptor was isolated from a middle-aged man with active COVID-19. Source material: peripheral blood. CDR3: CAIRSPGLAAEQYF. CDR3 in DNA: TGTGCCATCAGATCACCGGGACTAGCAGCCGAGCAGTACTTC.